This TCR beta chain originates from a study of breast tumors, draining lymph nodes, adjacent tissues. TCRdb re-derived calls from the multiplex PCR reads in MiXCR, one entry per CDR3 protein. The table includes about 270,000 distinct CDR3 sequences, 30% to 35% detected once. General study points: Compared with lymph nodes, tumors were less diverse; compared with nontumor tissue, more. That most tumor T cells come from lymph nodes remained unproven. Findings are consistent with lymph node origin and intratumoral expansion of most tumor T cells. Tumor and nontumor repertoires were significantly more similar in luminal-like than in basal-like breast cancer.

Trimming took 2 bases from V and 7 from J, leaving 12 bases between them. CDR1 is LNHDA and CDR2 is SQIVND in the germline V gene (reference sequence). This CDR3 spans 15 amino acids. In its sample, this clonotype was seen many times. Its antigen remains unknown. Axillary draining lymph nodes of breast cancer patients supplied the node samples. V is TRBV19 and J is TRBJ1-6; TRBD1 is a possible D gene (5 bases). The clonotype originates from a female donor with breast cancer. Some clones in this sample may be carry-over from other donors' samples. Sequencing was carried out using axillary lymph node tissue. CDR3 region: CASSIRDAGNSPLHF. DNA for the CDR3: TGTGCCAGTAGTATAAGGGACGCGGGGAATTCACCCCTCCACTTT.